Each of the 17 T cell receptor beta chains below was sequenced from the same sample in a study of breast tumors, draining lymph nodes, adjacent tissues (dated by TCRdb to the mid-2010s). The receptor library was made with multiplex PCR. The sequencing machine was an Illumina HiSeq 2000. The public sequencing data were trimmed at Q25 with fastp and processed into clonotypes with MiXCR by TCRdb, which kept only in-frame beta chains. Rows with a matching CDR3 protein are joined into one entry that keeps the most common DNA and genes. For this sample there are about 20,000 distinct CDR3 sequences; about 30% appear just once. The ten largest account for around 10% of the sample. Source material: breast tumor tissue. The source is a female donor with breast cancer. Some clones in this sample may be carry-over from other donors' samples.

This clonotype was detected many times. The chain couples TRBV11-3 to TRBJ2-1; D remains ambiguous. The germline V gene encodes CDR1 SGHNT and CDR2 YENEEA. The CDR3 is 11 residues long. Trimming shortened V by 5 bases and J by 10 bases, and 9 bases separated the two germline ends. This CDR3 is CASSPGPEQFF. In nucleotides, the CDR3 is TGTGCCAGCAGCCCCGGGCCAGAGCAGTTCTTC.

On this clonotype: A read error may be the cause here, since a much bigger clone is one base away. This chain uses TRBV30 with TRBJ1-5, with a weak D call TRBD1 (5 bases). This CDR3 spans 12 amino acids. Germline V gene sequence: CDR1 GTSNPN, CDR2 SVGIG (reference sequence). The CDR3 region has the DNA TGTGCCTGGAGCAGGGCGGATCAGCCCCGGCATTTT. Protein sequence: CAWSRADQPRHF.

This chain joins TRBV20-1 and TRBJ2-7; a possible D gene is TRBD2 (6 bases). CDR1 is DFQATT, CDR2 SNEGSKA, per germline (reference sequence). V lost 1 base and J lost 2, with 12 bases in between. This CDR3 has 14 residues. CDR3 sequence (DNA): TGCAGTGCTAGAGCCGGGGGACGGACCTACGAGCAGTACTTC. Translation gives CSARAGGRTYEQYF.

The rearrangement joins TRBV28 to TRBJ2-7; TRBD2 matches at 8 bases. V was pared by 6 bases and J by 2 bases, with 9 bases of the junction left unmatched. CDR3 length: 15 amino acids. Germline-derived CDR1 and CDR2 are MDHEN and SYDVKM. The CDR3 coding sequence is TGTGCCAGCAGCCAATTAGCGGGGCAAGCCTACGAGCAGTACTTC. It translates to CASSQLAGQAYEQYF.

This clonotype was seen only a few times. This could be a read error, since a much larger clone is one nucleotide away. This rearrangement joins TRBV28 to TRBJ1-6; TRBD1 aligns across 7 bases. CDR1 is MDHEN, CDR2 SYDVKM, per germline. V was pared by 8 bases and J by 11 bases, with 6 bases of the junction left unmatched. The CDR3 sequence is 12 residues long. The CDR3: CASDRDVTPLHF. The CDR3 DNA follows: TGTGCCAGCGACAGGGATGTAACACCCCTCCACTTT.

This clonotype was observed at least ten times. The chain has TRBV3-2 and TRBJ2-3; the table's D gene call, TRBD1, was not cross checked with the DNA. TRBV3-2 is reported as a pseudogene. The CDR3 has 18 residues. The CDR3 nucleotides read TGTGCCAGCAGCCAAGCCCCGACCGGGCCCCCGGCGTGTAATACGCAGTATTTT. The encoded protein is CASSQAPTGPPACNTQYF.

There are many counts of this clonotype. The chain joins TRBV12-3 or TRBV12-4 to TRBJ2-1, with 7 bases lining up with TRBD1. The CDR3 contains 14 residues. J lost 5 bases, V lost 5 bases, and 6 bases had no gene match. The CDR3: CASSPHRGNNEQFF. The CDR3 DNA follows: TGTGCCAGCAGTCCCCACAGGGGTAACAATGAGCAGTTCTTC.

This clonotype was picked up many times. CDR3 loop: CASSYRGGVQTQYF. CDR3 nucleotides: TGTGCCAGCAGTTACCGCGGCGGGGTGCAGACCCAGTACTTC. The V and J genes are TRBV6-5 and TRBJ2-5; weak D call: TRBD2 (6 bases). The CDR3 is 14 residues long. V was shortened by 2 bases and J by 6 bases, with 13 bases between the two germline ends. CDR1 is MNHEY and CDR2 is SVGAGI in the germline V gene.

Worth noting for this clonotype: A read error may be the cause here, since a much bigger clone is one base away. V usage is TRBV19 and J usage is TRBJ2-1, with 11 bases matching TRBD2. Germline V gene sequence: CDR1 LNHDA, CDR2 SQIVND (reference sequence). The CDR3 is 15 amino acids. The CDR3 DNA reads as TGTGCCAATAGTACTAGCGGGAGAGCCCTTTGGGAGCAGTTCTTC. It encodes CANSTSGRALWEQFF.

Many counts were recorded for this clonotype. V and J are TRBV29-1 and TRBJ2-1; D call uncertain. The length of the CDR3 is 13 residues. Trimming stripped 6 bases from V and 4 bases from J, with 13 bases between. Germline V CDR1 and CDR2: SQVTM, ANQGSEA. CDR3 sequence (DNA): TGCAGCGTCAACATCAACTGGTACAATGAGCAGTTCTTC. Its translation: CSVNINWYNEQFF.

This chain uses TRBV20-1 with TRBJ1-4; D gene unclear. Trimming took off 4 bases at V and 0 bases at J, with 0 bases between the two ends. Germline V gene data show CDR1 as DFQATT and CDR2 as SNEGSKA (reference sequence). There are 11 residues in the CDR3. CDR3 region: CSATTNEKLFF. CDR3 nucleotide sequence: TGCAGTGCTACAACTAATGAAAAACTGTTTTTT.

Many counts were recorded for this clonotype. The CDR3 coding sequence is TGCGCCAGCAGCCCGGACAGGGATGATTACGAGCAGTACTTC. Protein: CASSPDRDDYEQYF. This chain connects TRBV5-1 to TRBJ2-7, with TRBD1 identical over 8 bases. CDR1 is SGHRS, CDR2 YFSETQ, per germline. CDR3 length equals 14 residues. J lost 4 bases, V lost 4 bases, and 7 bases had no gene match.

This clonotype was observed at least ten times. V gene TRBV3-1 combines with J gene TRBJ2-5; 8 positions agree with TRBD1. Germline V gene data show CDR1 as LGHDT and CDR2 as YNNKEL (reference sequence). The CDR3 extends over 17 amino acids. V was pared by 4 bases and J by 5 bases, with 15 bases of the junction left unmatched. The CDR3 sequence: CASSRIQGRGPIETQYF. The CDR3 DNA reads TGTGCCAGCAGCCGCATCCAGGGCAGGGGGCCCATTGAGACCCAGTACTTC.

This clonotype was picked up many times. The chain has TRBV6-6 and TRBJ1-5; TRBD1 matches at 7 bases. The CDR3 extends over 15 amino acids. V was clipped by 6 bases and J by 6 bases; unmatched bases: 11. The V gene's germline CDR1 is MNHNY and CDR2 SVGAGI (reference sequence). The CDR3 DNA sequence: TGTGCCAGCAGCCAACTCAGGGCAGGGGGTCAGCCCCAGCATTTT. Translation: CASSQLRAGGQPQHF.

This clonotype was observed many times. This chain uses TRBV6-2 or TRBV6-3 with TRBJ2-7; 14 nucleotides match TRBD2. V lost 7 bases and J lost 0; bases outside the gene matches: 5. This CDR3 is 16 amino acids long. Germline values: CDR1 MNHEY, CDR2 SVGEGT. The CDR3 sequence: CASIAGTSGSSYEQYF. CDR3 nucleotide sequence: TGTGCCAGCATTGCCGGGACTAGCGGGAGCTCCTACGAGCAGTACTTC.

This clonotype was seen a few times. V gene TRBV28 combines with J gene TRBJ1-3, with a tentative D call TRBD1 (6 bases). Trimming took off 2 bases at V and 6 bases at J, with 11 bases between the two ends. Germline V gene data show CDR1 as MDHEN and CDR2 as SYDVKM. This CDR3 region has 14 residues. The CDR3 DNA follows: TGTGCCAGCAGTTTAGGGGGGCCCCTAAACACCATATATTTT. Protein: CASSLGGPLNTIYF.

By its share, this clonotype is medium-sized. J is TRBJ1-6 and V is TRBV10-1; 10 positions match TRBD1. Germline-derived CDR1 and CDR2 are WNHNN and SYGVQD (reference sequence). The CDR3 has 16 residues. Trimming cost V 6 bases and J 10 bases; bases outside gene matches: 12. In nucleotides, the CDR3 is TGCGCCAGCAGACCCCGACAGGGGGCGCGGGGATCACCCCTCCACTTT. It encodes CASRPRQGARGSPLHF.